The rows below give T cell receptor beta chains drawn from one sample of a study of blood T cell dynamics during melanoma immunotherapy. Sequencing used immunoSEQ multiplex PCR; TCRdb keeps in-frame clones, though not all of them. The repertoire consists of tens of thousands of clones, with around 92% occurring once and the leading ten covering approximately 1.1%. The sequencing here drew on blood, taken from a patient treated with checkpoint blockade. The receptor set was obtained from a human donor with melanoma. CDR3s include the opening cysteine and the closing phenylalanine or tryptophan. A D gene is named only where the DNA matches it firmly. Where a row states a size, it is once, few, many or the class of an expanded clone; other rows omit it.

TRBJ1-4 NA NA TRBV29-1 TGCAGCGTTGCTTCGGGCGCCACTAATGAAAAACTGTTTTTT CSVASGATNEKLFF
TRBJ2-2 NA once TRBV2 TGTGCCAGCGTAGGTTTAAGCACCGGGGAGCTGTTTTTT CASVGLSTGELFF
TRBJ1-2 NA NA TRBV6-1 TGTGCCAGCACCTACAGGGCAGGTGGCTACACCTTC CASTYRAGGYTF
TRBJ1-2 NA NA TRBV14 TGTGCCAGCAGTAGGACAAGCTATGGCTACACCTTC CASSRTSYGYTF
TRBJ1-2 NA NA TRBV5-3 TGTGCCAGTGAGCACCAGACGTATGGCTACACCTTC CASEHQTYGYTF
TRBJ1-4 TRBD1 NA TRBV5-1 TGCGCCAGCAGATCCGGGACAGCGGATGAAAAACTGTTTTTT CASRSGTADEKLFF
TRBJ2-1 NA NA TRBV9 TGTGCCAGCAGCGTAGCGGGGGACCCCTTCTACAATGAGCAGTTCTTC CASSVAGDPFYNEQFF
TRBJ1-2 TRBD1 NA TRBV29-1 TGCAGCGTGCAGGGACAGGCAGGCGGCTACACCTTC CSVQGQAGGYTF
TRBJ1-2 NA NA TRBV18 TGTGCCAGCTCACCTTTCACCACCACAGCTCCTAAAGGCGTCGGCTACACCTTC CASSPFTTTAPKGVGYTF
TRBJ1-5 NA NA TRBV7-8 TGTGCCAGCAGCTTAGTCGCCGGGAGTAGTCAGCCCCAGCATTTT CASSLVAGSSQPQHF
TRBJ2-2 TRBD2 NA TRBV19 TGTGCCAGTAGTATACCGGGGGGGACGACCGGGGAGCTGTTTTTT CASSIPGGTTGELFF
TRBJ2-7 TRBD1 NA TRBV6-6 TGTGCCACCGCCGGGACAGGAACCGAGCAGTACTTC CATAGTGTEQYF
TRBJ1-5 NA NA TRBV6-1 TGTGCCAGCAGTGGCGAGGCAGGGGAACAGCCCCAGCATTTT CASSGEAGEQPQHF
TRBJ2-2 TRBD2 NA TRBV4-1 TGCGCCAGCAGCCAAGACCCGACTAGCGGGAGGGTGAGCACCGGGGAGCTGTTTTTT CASSQDPTSGRVSTGELFF
TRBJ1-4 TRBD1 NA TRBV6-5 TGTGCCAGCAGTTACGCTCGGACAGGGGCTCCTGAAAAACTGTTTTTT CASSYARTGAPEKLFF
TRBJ2-1 TRBD2 NA TRBV15 TGTGCCACCATACGGGGGGGCCCTTACAATGAGCAGTTCTTC CATIRGGPYNEQFF
TRBJ1-1 NA NA TRBV27 TGTGCCAGCAGCCCTCGCTTGACCCCGGGCACTGAAGCTTTCTTT CASSPRLTPGTEAFF
TRBJ2-3 TRBD1 NA TRBV25-1 TGTGCCAGCAGTGATCAGGGGGCCGTGACAGATACGCAGTATTTT CASSDQGAVTDTQYF
TRBJ2-1 TRBD2 NA TRBV6-1 TGTGCCAGCAGTGACGGGGGGTCCTACAATGAGCAGTTCTTC CASSDGGSYNEQFF
TRBJ1-1 TRBD1 NA TRBV7-2 TGTGCCAGCAGCACCAGGGGGAGGGACACTGAAGCTTTCTTT CASSTRGRDTEAFF
TRBJ2-7 NA NA TRBV30 TGTGCCTGGAGTGTAAGCAGGGTTGAGCAGTACTTC CAWSVSRVEQYF
TRBJ1-2 TRBD1 few TRBV4-1 TGCGCCAGCAGCCAAGGGAGGGGGCTTGGAGGCTACACCTTC CASSQGRGLGGYTF
TRBJ2-5 NA NA TRBV5-1 TGCGCCAGCAGCTTGGGCTTCCGACAAGAGACCCAGTACTTC CASSLGFRQETQYF
TRBJ1-3 NA NA TRBV5-1 TGCGCCAGCAGGCTTGGGATTCCAGGGAACACCATATATTTT CASRLGIPGNTIYF
TRBJ2-1 TRBD2 NA TRBV11-2 TGTGCCAGCAGCTTTAGCGGGGGGGCCGGATACAGAAATGAGCAGTTCTTC CASSFSGGAGYRNEQFF
TRBJ1-2 TRBD1 NA TRBV5-1 TGCGCCAGCAGGCGGGAGGGGGCCTCTAATGGCTACACCTTC CASRREGASNGYTF
TRBJ2-7 NA few TRBV4-1 TGCGCCAGCAGCCAATCCCAGTCGGCGTACGAGCAGTACTTC CASSQSQSAYEQYF
TRBJ1-4 NA once TRBV7-5 TGTGCCAGAAGCACTACCCTACCCGGGTTTCGGGCTAATGAAAAACTGTTTTTT CARSTTLPGFRANEKLFF
TRBJ1-1 TRBD1 NA TRBV10-1 TGCGCCAGCAGCGACCCACGACAGGGACGAACTGAAGCTTTCTTT CASSDPRQGRTEAFF
TRBJ2-1 NA NA TRBV28 TGTGCCAGCAGTCCCGGGACTTCGTACAATGAGCAGTTCTTC CASSPGTSYNEQFF
TRBJ2-7 TRBD2 NA TRBV7-2 TGTGCCAGCAGACTCGGAGGTAGCGGGAGTTACGAGCAGTACTTC CASRLGGSGSYEQYF
TRBJ2-2 NA NA TRBV27 TGTGCCAGCAGTTCCGAGGGGTTACTTAACACCGGGGAGCTGTTTTTT CASSSEGLLNTGELFF
TRBJ1-2 NA NA TRBV6-1 TGTGCCAGCAGTGAGGAACAGGGACGCTATGGCTACACCTTC CASSEEQGRYGYTF
TRBJ2-7 TRBD2 NA TRBV4-1 TGCGCCAGCAGCCAGGGACTAGCGGGAGGGGGGCGCGAGCAGTACTTC CASSQGLAGGGREQYF
TRBJ1-2 NA NA TRBV6-1 TGTGCCAGCAGCGCCTCCACTTATGGCTACACCTTC CASSASTYGYTF
TRBJ2-7 NA NA TRBV5-1 TGCGCCAGCAGCTCGACAGGCTACGAGCAGTACTTC CASSSTGYEQYF
TRBJ1-3 NA NA TRBV30 TGTGCCTGGGGTCCCGACACACACTCTGGAAACACCATATATTTT CAWGPDTHSGNTIYF
TRBJ2-6 NA NA TRBV19 TGTGCCAGCTCGGGCTTCTCCCGGCCTGGGGCCAACGTCCTGACTTTC CASSGFSRPGANVLTF
TRBJ1-1 NA NA TRBV15 TGTGCCACCACCAGGGGAGTGGGTGGACCTTTCTTT CATTRGVGGPFF
TRBJ1-5 NA NA TRBV28 TGTGCCAGCACGGGGGCTAGCAATCAGCCCCAGCATTTT CASTGASNQPQHF
TRBJ2-2 NA NA TRBV5-1 TGCGCCAGCAGCTTGGCCGTCGCTCCGAACACCGGGGAGCTGTTTTTT CASSLAVAPNTGELFF
TRBJ1-3 NA NA TRBV19 TGTGCCAGTAGTAGCCTCCAGGGAAACACCATATATTTT CASSSLQGNTIYF
TRBJ1-1 NA NA TRBV11-3 TGTGCCAGCAGCCTCTCGGGCCTGAGGACTGAAGCTTTCTTT CASSLSGLRTEAFF
TRBJ2-1 NA NA TRBV7-9 TGTGCCAGCAGCTCACGGCCGAGACAGATGTCCTACAATGAGCAGTTCTTC CASSSRPRQMSYNEQFF
TRBJ1-1 TRBD1 NA TRBV15 TGTGCCACCAGCAGAGAAAGGGACAGGCCGAACCCTGAAGCTTTCTTT CATSRERDRPNPEAFF
TRBJ2-4 TRBD2 NA TRBV7-8 TGTGCCAGCAGCTCCCAGAACTTACCTAGCGGGGACATTCAGTACTTC CASSSQNLPSGDIQYF
TRBJ1-1 NA NA TRBV2 TGTGCCAGCAGTGAAAGGCGTGGGCAGGGCAACACTGAAGCTTTCTTT CASSERRGQGNTEAFF
TRBJ1-4 NA NA TRBV6-5 TGTGCCAGCAGTTACTCGGCCCAGGAGTTCTTGTTTTTT CASSYSAQEFLFF
TRBJ2-1 TRBD1 NA TRBV11-2 TGTGCCAGCAGCAACCGGGACAGGGAGAAGCAGTTCTTC CASSNRDREKQFF
TRBJ1-2 TRBD1 NA TRBV27 TGTGCCAGTAGGGACAGGGGGCAAAGTGGCTACACCTTC CASRDRGQSGYTF
TRBJ1-5 NA NA TRBV2 TGTGCCAGCAGTGAAGTAAGGGCGTATCAGCCCCAGCATTTT CASSEVRAYQPQHF
TRBJ2-3 TRBD1 once TRBV25-1 TGTGCCAGCAGTGCTCCCCTCGGACAGGGCGCAGATACGCAGTATTTT CASSAPLGQGADTQYF
TRBJ2-3 TRBD2 NA TRBV5-1 TGCGCCAGCAGCTTAATAGCGGGGGCGGGAGATACGCAGTATTTT CASSLIAGAGDTQYF
TRBJ1-6 NA NA TRBV30 TGTGCCTGGAGTGCTGGGACTTCAACTAATTCACCCCTCCACTTT CAWSAGTSTNSPLHF
TRBJ1-3 TRBD1 NA TRBV4-2 TGTGCCAGCAGCCAAGATATAGGAGGAGGACAGGGGGCTTCTGGAAACACCATATATTTT CASSQDIGGGQGASGNTIYF
TRBJ2-7 NA NA TRBV18 TGTGCCAGCTCACCCGCACACCCGAGCTCCTACGAGCAGTACTTC CASSPAHPSSYEQYF
TRBJ2-5 TRBD1 NA TRBV4-2 TGTGCCAGCAGCCAAGCCCCCGGGCAGGGGGCAGAGACCCAGTACTTC CASSQAPGQGAETQYF
TRBJ2-2 NA NA TRBV29-1 TGCGCCTACCGGGCCTACACCGGGGAGCTGTTTTTT CAYRAYTGELFF